The table lists the clone carrying this T cell receptor (beta chain) with a count of one. Its target is unknown. The PCR contained 60 Vbeta and 13 Jbeta primers. Clones were sequenced by immunoSEQ multiplex PCR, and TCRdb holds only the in-frame ones, with some missing. Of 100,000 to 130,000 clones in the sample, over 75% were seen once. This entry is derived from a study of cytomegalovirus exposure and HLA in healthy donors. General study results and limits: A link between a missense DCLRE1C variant and TCR beta V- and J-gene trimming emerged from a later analysis.

The receptor comes from a male donor in good health and CMV-seronegative. The specimen was PBMCs.

In nucleotides, the CDR3 is TGCAGCGTTGAAGATGGGCCGGGAGGATCCTACAATGAGCAGTTCTTC. This sequence encodes CSVEDGPGGSYNEQFF. The rearrangement uses TRBV29-1 and TRBJ2-1; 7 bases agree with TRBD2. The germline CDR1 and CDR2 sequences are SQVTM and ANQGSEA. Losses at the gene ends were 0 bases for V and 1 base for J; bases not matched to a gene: 6. This CDR3 has 16 residues.